The subject of this entry is one TCR beta chain. A single base separates this from a much larger clone, so it may be a read error. These data are taken from a study of T cells in Graves' hyperthyroidism and ophthalmopathy. Between the trimmed V and J ends, which lost 3 bases and 2 bases, there was a span of 7 bases. Germline CDR1 and CDR2: SQVTM and ANQGSEA. The CDR3 has 12 amino acids. Researchers amplified the TCR beta CDR3 regions from RNA transcripts. RT-PCR in the first round (using the HTBI primer set) targeted the TCR CDR3. TCRdb analysed the multiplex PCR reads with MiXCR anew, one entry per CDR3 protein. Of hundreds of thousands of distinct CDR3 sequences listed, 15% are singletons.

The V gene is TRBV29-1, the J gene TRBJ2-5; unclear D gene. The sequence derives from a woman aged 25-40 years with Graves' hyperthyroidism. The sequencing sample was made of blood. The CDR3 region has the DNA TGCAGCGTTGATCAGACGCAAGAGACCCAGTACTTC. Amino acids: CSVDQTQETQYF.